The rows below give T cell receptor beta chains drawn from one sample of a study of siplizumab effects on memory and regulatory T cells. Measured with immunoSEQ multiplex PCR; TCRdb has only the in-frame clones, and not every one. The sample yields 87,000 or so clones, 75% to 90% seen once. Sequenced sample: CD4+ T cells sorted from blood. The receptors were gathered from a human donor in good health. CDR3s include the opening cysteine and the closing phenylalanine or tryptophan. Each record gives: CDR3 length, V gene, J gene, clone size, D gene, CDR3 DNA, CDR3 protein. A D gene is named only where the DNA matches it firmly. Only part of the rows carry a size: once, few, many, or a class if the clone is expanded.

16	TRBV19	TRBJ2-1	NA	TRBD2	TGTGCCAGTAGCTCTTGGACTAGCGGCTATTACAATGAGCAGTTCTTC	CASSSWTSGYYNEQFF
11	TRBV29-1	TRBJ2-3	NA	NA	TGCAGCGTTGAAGATCGGGGAGGAGGGAATTTT	CSVEDRGGGNF
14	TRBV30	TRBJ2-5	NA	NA	TGTGCCCGAGGGGACGGGACACTCCAAGAGACCCAGTACTTC	CARGDGTLQETQYF
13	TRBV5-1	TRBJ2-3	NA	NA	TGCGCCAGCAGCTCGCAGGGTATTGATACGCAGTATTTT	CASSSQGIDTQYF
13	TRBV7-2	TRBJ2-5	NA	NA	TGTGCCAGCAGCTTCTACAGTTCAGAGACCCAGTACTTC	CASSFYSSETQYF
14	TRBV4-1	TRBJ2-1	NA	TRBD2	TGCGCCAGCAGCGGGGGCGGGGGGGCTCATGAGCAGTTCTTC	CASSGGGGAHEQFF
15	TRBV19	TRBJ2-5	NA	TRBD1	TGTGCCAGTAGTATTGGTCGGACAGGGCGAGAGACCCAGTACTTC	CASSIGRTGRETQYF
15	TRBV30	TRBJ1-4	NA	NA	TGTGCCTGGAGTGTACGGTGGCAGGGTGGTGAAAAACTGTTTTTT	CAWSVRWQGGEKLFF
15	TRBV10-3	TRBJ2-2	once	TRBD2	TGTGCCATCAGTGCCGTGCGGGAGGGCGCCGGGGAGCTGTTTTTT	CAISAVREGAGELFF
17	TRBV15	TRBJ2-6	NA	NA	TGTGCCACCAGCAGAGCTAGGGCCTCCCCTGGGGCCAACGTCCTGACTTTC	CATSRARASPGANVLTF
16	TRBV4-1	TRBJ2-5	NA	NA	TGCGCCAGCAGCAAACAAATAGACAGATTTCAAGAGACCCAGTACTTC	CASSKQIDRFQETQYF
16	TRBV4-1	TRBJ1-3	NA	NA	TGCGCCAGCAGCCAAGACAGACCCGACGTCGGAAACACCATATATTTT	CASSQDRPDVGNTIYF
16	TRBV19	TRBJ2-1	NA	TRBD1	TGTGCCAGTAGTATGGACAGGGGGAGCTCCTACAATGAGCAGTTCTTC	CASSMDRGSSYNEQFF
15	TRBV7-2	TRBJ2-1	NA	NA	TGTGCCAGCAGCCAGGACCAGAGCTCCTACAATGAGCAGTTCTTC	CASSQDQSSYNEQFF
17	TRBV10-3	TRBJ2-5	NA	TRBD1	TGTGCCATCAGTCCGTCTCAGTTAGGACAGGGTCGAGAGACCCAGTACTTC	CAISPSQLGQGRETQYF
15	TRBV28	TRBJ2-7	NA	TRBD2	TGTGCCAGCAGTTTATGGACTAGCGGGACCTACGAGCAGTACTTC	CASSLWTSGTYEQYF
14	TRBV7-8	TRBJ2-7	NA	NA	TGTGCCAGCAGCCCAACATACAGCTCCTACGAGCAGTACTTC	CASSPTYSSYEQYF
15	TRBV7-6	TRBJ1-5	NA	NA	TGTGCCAGCAGCTTAAGTCTTGGGGGCAATCAGCCCCAGCATTTT	CASSLSLGGNQPQHF
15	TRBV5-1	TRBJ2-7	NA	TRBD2	TGCGCCAGCAGCTCTCCCGGGACTACACCCTACGAGCAGTACTTC	CASSSPGTTPYEQYF
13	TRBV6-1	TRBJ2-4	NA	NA	TGTGCCAGCAGTGAAGGAGCCAAAAACATTCAGTACTTC	CASSEGAKNIQYF
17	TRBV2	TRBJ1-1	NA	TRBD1	TGTGCCAGCAGTGGCGGGACAGGTAGCCGGGGGAACACTGAAGCTTTCTTT	CASSGGTGSRGNTEAFF
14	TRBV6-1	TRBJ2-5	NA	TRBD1	TGTGCCAGCAGTGCGACAGGGGGCCAAGAGACCCAGTACTTC	CASSATGGQETQYF
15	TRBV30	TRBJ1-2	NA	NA	TGTGCCTGGAGCCGGTGGGTGGGGGGGAACTATGGCTACACCTTC	CAWSRWVGGNYGYTF
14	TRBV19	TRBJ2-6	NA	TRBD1	TGTGCCAGTAATACAGGGGCTGGGGCCAACGTCCTGACTTTC	CASNTGAGANVLTF
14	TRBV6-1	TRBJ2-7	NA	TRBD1	TGTGCCAGCAAATTGGGGACAGGGGGCCACGAGCAGTACTTC	CASKLGTGGHEQYF
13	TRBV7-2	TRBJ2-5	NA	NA	TGTGCCAGCAGCTTGGAGAGGTTAGAGACCCAGTACTTC	CASSLERLETQYF
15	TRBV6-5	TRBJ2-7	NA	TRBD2	TGTGCCAGCAGTCGACTAGCGGTGAGCTCCTACGAGCAGTACTTC	CASSRLAVSSYEQYF
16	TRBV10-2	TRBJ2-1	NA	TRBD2	TGCGCCAGCAGTCATTCCGGGAGCGGGAGGTTCAATGAGCAGTTCTTC	CASSHSGSGRFNEQFF
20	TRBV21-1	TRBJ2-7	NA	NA	TGTGCCAGCAGCAAAGTCCCGCGGCCCTGTAGGTACGGGAACCACTACGAGCAGTACTTC	CASSKVPRPCRYGNHYEQYF
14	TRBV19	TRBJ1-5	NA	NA	TGTGCCAGTAGTATAACGACTGTGGTGGAACCCCAGCATTTT	CASSITTVVEPQHF
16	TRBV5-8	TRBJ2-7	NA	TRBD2	TGTGCCAGCAGCTTGGATGGGACTAGCGGGACGTACGAGCAGTACTTC	CASSLDGTSGTYEQYF